The 21 T cell receptor beta chains below were found in one sample sequenced in a study of Tregs in tolerant kidney transplant recipients. The repertoire was sequenced with immunoSEQ multiplex PCR; TCRdb's copy has only in-frame clones and lacks some. In the table there are around 230,000 clones, roughly 84% of which are singletons. Material: CD4+ T cells from blood. These receptors came from a human donor in good health.

The V call is TRBV7-6, the J call TRBJ1-2; D possibly corresponds to TRBD1 (5 bases). V lost 5 bases to trimming and J lost 8 bases, with 21 bases between them. CDR1 and CDR2 from the germline V gene are SGHVS and FNYEAQ. This CDR3 contains 15 residues. The CDR3 sequence is CASSESPFDRAGYTF. CDR3 bases: TGTGCCAGCAGCGAAAGCCCTTTTGACAGAGCGGGCTACACCTTC. Full variable domain (remainder filled in from reference TRBV7-6 and TRBJ1-2): GAGVSQSPRYKVTKRGQDVALRCDPISGHVSLYWYRQALGQGPEFLTYFNYEAQQDKSGLPNDRFSAERPEGSISTLTIQRTEQRDSAMYRCASSESPFDRAGYTFGSGTRLTVV.

CDR3 in DNA: TGTGCCAGCAGCCCCCTGGGGGGATTCCAATACGAGCAGTACTTC. It specifies CASSPLGGFQYEQYF. The chain uses TRBV5-4 and TRBJ2-7; D may be TRBD2 (6 bases). V lost 4 bases, J lost 4 bases, and 18 bases lay in between. Germline-derived CDR1 and CDR2 are SGHNT and YYREEE (reference sequence). The CDR3 consists of 15 residues.

This clone was recorded a few times. J is TRBJ2-2 and V is TRBV7-9, with no clear D. The CDR3 covers 14 residues. Per the germline V gene, CDR1 is SEHNR and CDR2 is FQNEAQ (reference sequence). The germline V and J ends were trimmed by 3 bases and 4 bases, with 9 bases remaining between them. CDR3 sequence reads: CASSFQESTGELFF. The CDR3 nucleotides are TGTGCCAGCAGCTTTCAAGAGAGCACCGGGGAGCTGTTTTTT.

A single count supports this clone. This chain joins TRBV5-1 and TRBJ1-3; tentative D call: TRBD1 (5 bases). Trimming removed 4 bases at V and 2 bases at J, with 13 bases between. This CDR3 comprises 15 residues. Germline values: CDR1 SGHRS, CDR2 YFSETQ. The CDR3 region is CASSRGSDPGNTIYF. DNA of the CDR3: TGCGCCAGCAGCCGGGGGTCGGATCCTGGAAACACCATATATTTT. The variable domain in full, completed from reference TRBV5-1 and TRBJ1-3, reads KAGVTQTPRYLIKTRGQQVTLSCSPISGHRSVSWYQQTPGQGLQFLFEYFSETQRNKGNFPGRFSGRQFSNSRSEMNVSTLELGDSALYLCASSRGSDPGNTIYFGEGSWLTVV.

CDR3 sequence reads: CASSPRGGSNEKLFF. The DNA for the CDR3 is TGCGCCAGCAGCCCGCGTGGGGGGTCTAATGAAAAACTGTTTTTT. The rearrangement uses TRBV5-1 and TRBJ1-4, with D perhaps TRBD1 (5 bases). Trimming took off 4 bases at V and 3 bases at J, with 13 bases between the two ends. The germline V gene encodes CDR1 SGHRS and CDR2 YFSETQ. The CDR3 is made up of 15 amino acids.

The V call is TRBV5-1, the J call TRBJ2-3; 8 nucleotides align to TRBD1. CDR3 length equals 16 residues. Germline V CDR1 and CDR2: SGHRS, YFSETQ. J gave up 2 bases and V 2 bases, and 7 bases lay outside the gene matches. CDR3 in DNA: TGCGCCAGCAGCTTTGACGGGACAGGTTACACAGATACGCAGTATTTT. Its translation is CASSFDGTGYTDTQYF.

The gene calls are TRBV11-2 and TRBJ2-5; tentative D call: TRBD1 (6 bases). Germline CDR1 and CDR2: SGHAT and FQNNGV. V gave up 1 base and J gave up 4 bases, with 10 bases separating them. The CDR3 extends over 14 amino acids. CDR3: CASSLGTGIETQYF. CDR3 DNA sequence: TGTGCCAGCAGCTTAGGAACAGGGATAGAGACCCAGTACTTC.

J is TRBJ1-1 and V is TRBV2, with D perhaps TRBD1 (5 bases). V lost 8 bases to trimming and J lost 4 bases, with 14 bases between them. The CDR3 is 13 residues long. Germline V gives CDR1 SNHLY, CDR2 FYNNEI. CDR3 sequence reads: CASVPDGGTEAFF. In nucleotides, the CDR3 is TGTGCCAGCGTGCCAGACGGGGGCACTGAAGCTTTCTTT. Based on the CDR3 plus reference TRBV2 and TRBJ1-1, the full variable domain is EPEVTQTPSHQVTQMGQEVILRCVPISNHLYFYWYRQILGQKVEFLVSFYNNEISEKSEIFDDQFSVERPDGSNFTLKIRSTKLEDSAMYFCASVPDGGTEAFFGQGTRLTVV.

The V call is TRBV5-8, the J call TRBJ2-7; the D gene is possibly TRBD2 (7 bases). Germline V lookup: CDR1 SGHTS, CDR2 YDEGEE. V dropped 2 bases and J dropped 3 bases, with 12 bases sitting between them. This CDR3 comprises 14 residues. The CDR3 protein is CASSFRGAVYEQYF. CDR3 nucleotides: TGTGCCAGCAGCTTCCGGGGGGCGGTCTACGAGCAGTACTTC.

The sample holds a few counts of this clone. The V and J genes are TRBV5-1 and TRBJ2-1, with D maybe TRBD2 (5 bases). V was shortened by 4 bases and J by 3 bases, with 14 bases between the two germline ends. This CDR3 is built from 15 residues. Germline-derived CDR1 and CDR2 are SGHRS and YFSETQ. CDR3 sequence: CASSHGSGGYNEQFF. The DNA for the CDR3 is TGCGCCAGCAGCCACGGGTCCGGAGGCTACAATGAGCAGTTCTTC.

The chain uses TRBV10-2 and TRBJ2-2, with 13 bases aligning to TRBD2. The length of the CDR3 is 14 residues. The germline V gene has CDR1 WSHSY and CDR2 SAAADI. V lost 8 bases and J lost 7; bases outside the gene matches: 4. This CDR3 reads CASGGLAGVGELFF. The CDR3 nucleotides read TGCGCCAGCGGCGGACTAGCGGGGGTCGGGGAGCTGTTTTTT.

The genes are TRBV6-1 and TRBJ1-2, with D perhaps matching TRBD1 (6 bases). Trimming left V 6 bases short and J 14 bases short, with 16 bases between. CDR3 size: 11 residues. Germline CDR1 MNHNS, CDR2 SASEGT. CDR3 coding DNA: TGTGCCAGCAGAGAGAGACAGGAGGGGACCTTC. Protein sequence: CASRERQEGTF.

This chain connects TRBV11-2 to TRBJ1-1; possible D gene TRBD1, 6 bases. CDR3 length equals 14 residues. The ends were cut back, 2 bases at V and 1 base at J, with 8 bases in the middle. Per the germline V gene, CDR1 is SGHAT and CDR2 is FQNNGV. The CDR3 DNA sequence: TGTGCCAGCAGCTTACAGGGGCGGAACACTGAAGCTTTCTTT. Translating it yields CASSLQGRNTEAFF.

V is TRBV5-6 and J is TRBJ2-7, with TRBD2 matching over 11 bases. From germline, CDR1 is SGHDT and CDR2 YYEEEE. CDR3 length: 16 residues. The junction had 11 bases not matched to a gene; V was cut back by 4 bases and J by 5 bases. The CDR3 loop is CASSLRGLADRNEQYF. The CDR3 DNA is TGTGCCAGCAGCCTCCGGGGACTAGCGGACAGGAACGAGCAGTACTTC.

Comments on this clone: The sample has other DNA sequences that encode this CDR3 too. CDR3 sequence reads: CGTGTGYTGEKLFF. Written as DNA, the CDR3 is TGTGGGACCGGGACAGGGTATACGGGTGAAAAACTGTTTTTT. The V call is TRBV19, the J call TRBJ1-4; the match to TRBD1 covers 9 bases. The CDR3 totals 14 residues. Germline CDR1 LNHDA, CDR2 SQIVND (reference sequence).

The chain joins TRBV6-1 to TRBJ1-4, with a possible D match to TRBD1 (6 bases). CDR3 length equals 15 residues. From germline, CDR1 is MNHNS and CDR2 SASEGT. V gave up 3 bases and J gave up 4 bases, with 12 bases separating them. For the CDR3, the DNA is TGTGCCAGCAGTGACCAGGGGCGACGTAATGAAAAACTGTTTTTT. Residues: CASSDQGRRNEKLFF.

V gene TRBV7-9 combines with J gene TRBJ2-1, with TRBD2 matching 15 bases. The CDR3 sequence is 16 residues long. With V trimmed by 4 bases and J by 9 bases, 7 bases remained unmatched. Germline V gives CDR1 SEHNR, CDR2 FQNEAQ (reference sequence). CDR3 coding DNA: TGTGCCAGCAGCTCGGCCGGGACTAGCGGGGGGAGTGAGCAGTTCTTC. This codes for CASSSAGTSGGSEQFF.

This chain joins TRBV30 and TRBJ2-1, with 7 bases aligning to TRBD1. From germline, CDR1 is GTSNPN and CDR2 SVGIG (reference sequence). This CDR3 has 12 amino acids. Trimming cost V 2 bases and J 10 bases; bases outside gene matches: 5. The CDR3 region is CAWSLQGVEQFF. CDR3 DNA sequence: TGTGCCTGGAGTTTGCAGGGGGTGGAGCAGTTCTTC.

The CDR3 spells CASSIGQVVDNYGYTF. In DNA form, the CDR3 reads TGTGCCAGCAGCATAGGACAGGTAGTAGATAACTATGGCTACACCTTC. The rearrangement joins TRBV7-9 to TRBJ1-2; 7 positions match TRBD1. The CDR3 is made up of 16 amino acids. Per germline, CDR1 SEHNR and CDR2 FQNEAQ (reference sequence). V lost 5 bases, J lost 1 base, and 10 bases stayed unmatched. The full variable domain, rest sourced from reference TRBV7-9 and TRBJ1-2, is DTGVSQNPRHKITKRGQNVTFRCDPISEHNRLYWYRQTLGQGPEFLTYFQNEAQLEKSRLLSDRFSAERPKGSFSTLEIQRTEQGDSAMYLCASSIGQVVDNYGYTFGSGTRLTVV.

The chain employs TRBV18 and TRBJ2-7; no clear D. V was trimmed by 8 bases and J by 0 bases, leaving 14 bases between them. CDR1 is KGHSH, CDR2 LQKENI, per germline. This CDR3 contains 14 residues. Written as DNA, the CDR3 is TGTGCCAGCACGATGACTGCTAGCTCCTACGAGCAGTACTTC. This encodes CASTMTASSYEQYF.

The chain couples TRBV6-5 to TRBJ1-5, with a tentative D call TRBD1 (5 bases). Trimming removed 5 bases from V and 4 bases from J, with 15 bases in between. The CDR3 spans 15 residues. Germline lookup yields CDR1 MNHEY and CDR2 SVGAGI. CDR3 sequence reads: CASSPTGGANQPQHF. The DNA for the CDR3 is TGTGCCAGCAGTCCGACGGGGGGAGCTAATCAGCCCCAGCATTTT.